Given below is one T cell receptor (beta chain) in context. Its antigen is still unknown. Some clones are missing from TCRdb's copy, which holds only in-frame ones; the method was immunoSEQ multiplex PCR. The sample contains about 15,000 clones, less than 75% of which appear only once. Germline V gene data show CDR1 as SEHNR and CDR2 as FQNEAQ (reference sequence). The CDR3 has 11 amino acids. V lost 5 bases, J lost 10 bases, and 10 bases lay in between. Post-treatment squamous cell carcinoma samples were taken on average 31 days after treatment start. These data are taken from a study of T cells in tumors after PD-1 blockade. Study context: On average, tumor samples gave about 25,000 TCR templates and approximately 6,000 unique clonotypes. Study results and limitations: Expanded exhausted CD8+ clones after therapy were mostly novel clonotypes.

This sample comprised tumor tissue, obtained after anti-PD-1 treatment. This TCR was sampled from a human donor with cutaneous squamous cell carcinoma. V gene TRBV7-9 combines with J gene TRBJ2-3; no clear D gene. As DNA, the CDR3 is TGTGCCAGCAGCAGGGAATATGCGCAGTATTTT. Translation gives CASSREYAQYF. Looking up the rest from reference TRBV7-9 and TRBJ2-3 gives the full variable domain: DTGVSQNPRHKITKRGQNVTFRCDPISEHNRLYWYRQTLGQGPEFLTYFQNEAQLEKSRLLSDRFSAERPKGSFSTLEIQRTEQGDSAMYLCASSREYAQYFGPGTRLTVL.